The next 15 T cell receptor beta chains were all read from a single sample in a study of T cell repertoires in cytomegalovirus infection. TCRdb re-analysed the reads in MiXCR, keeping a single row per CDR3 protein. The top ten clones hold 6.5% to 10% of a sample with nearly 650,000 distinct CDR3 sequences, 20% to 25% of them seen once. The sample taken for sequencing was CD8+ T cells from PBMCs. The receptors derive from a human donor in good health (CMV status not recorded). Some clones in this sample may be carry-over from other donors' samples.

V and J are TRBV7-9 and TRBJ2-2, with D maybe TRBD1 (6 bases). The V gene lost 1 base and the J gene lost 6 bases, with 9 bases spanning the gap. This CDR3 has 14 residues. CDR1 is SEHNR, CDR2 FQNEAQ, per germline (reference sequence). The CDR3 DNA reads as TGTGCCAGCAGCTTAGGACAGGCCCCCGGGGAGCTGTTTTTT. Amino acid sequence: CASSLGQAPGELFF.

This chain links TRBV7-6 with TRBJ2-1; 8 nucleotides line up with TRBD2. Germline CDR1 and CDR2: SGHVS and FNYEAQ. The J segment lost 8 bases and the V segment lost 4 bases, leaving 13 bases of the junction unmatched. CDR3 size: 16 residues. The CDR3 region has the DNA TGTGCCAGCAGCTCCCTATTACGGGGGGGGGCACATGAGCAGTTCTTC. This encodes CASSSLLRGGAHEQFF.

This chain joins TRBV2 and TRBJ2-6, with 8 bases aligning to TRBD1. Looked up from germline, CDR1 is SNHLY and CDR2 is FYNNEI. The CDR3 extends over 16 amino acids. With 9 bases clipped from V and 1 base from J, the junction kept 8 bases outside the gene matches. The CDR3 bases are TGTGCCAGAGGACAGGGAAAATCTTCTGGGGCCAACGTCCTGACTTTC. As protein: CARGQGKSSGANVLTF.

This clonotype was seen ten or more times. The CDR3 DNA follows: TGTGCCAGCAGCTTGCAGGGAGAGGGAGAGACCCAGTACTTC. This encodes CASSLQGEGETQYF. This chain connects TRBV7-6 to TRBJ2-5; D may be TRBD1 or TRBD2 (5 bases each). Trimming pared 3 bases from V and 4 bases from J, leaving 12 bases between. Germline V gene data show CDR1 as SGHVS and CDR2 as FNYEAQ. The CDR3 runs to 14 residues.

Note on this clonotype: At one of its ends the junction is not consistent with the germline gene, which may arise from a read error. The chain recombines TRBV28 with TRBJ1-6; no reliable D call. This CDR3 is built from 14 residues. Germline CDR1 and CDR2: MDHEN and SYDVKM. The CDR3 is CASSLLTEGSLLHF. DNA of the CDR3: TGTGCCAGCAGTTTGTTGACGGAAGGCTCACTCCTCCACTTT. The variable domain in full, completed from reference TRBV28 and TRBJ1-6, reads DVKVTQSSRYLVKRTGEKVFLECVQDMDHENMFWYRQDPGLGLRLIYFSYDVKMKEKGDIPEGYSVSREKKERFSLILESASTNQTSMYLCASSLLTEGSLLHFGNGTRLTVT.

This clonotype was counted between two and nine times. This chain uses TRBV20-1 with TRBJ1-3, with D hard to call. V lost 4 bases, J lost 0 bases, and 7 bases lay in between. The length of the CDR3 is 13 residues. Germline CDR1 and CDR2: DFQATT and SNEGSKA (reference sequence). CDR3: CSANYLSGNTIYF. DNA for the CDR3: TGCAGTGCTAACTATCTCTCTGGAAACACCATATATTTT.

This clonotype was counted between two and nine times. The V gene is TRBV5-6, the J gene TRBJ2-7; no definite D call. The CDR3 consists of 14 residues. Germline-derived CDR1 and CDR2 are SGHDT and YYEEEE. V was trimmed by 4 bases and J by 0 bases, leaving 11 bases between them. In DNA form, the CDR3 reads TGTGCCAGCAGCCACCCGGAAAGCTCCTACGAGCAGTACGTC. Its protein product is CASSHPESSYEQYV.

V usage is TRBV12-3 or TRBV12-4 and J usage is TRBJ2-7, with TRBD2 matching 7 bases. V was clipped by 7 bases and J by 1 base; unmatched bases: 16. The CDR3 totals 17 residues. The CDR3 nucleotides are TGTGCCAGCATCAACCGGGAGGTCGACTTCAATTCCTACGAGCAGTACTTC. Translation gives CASINREVDFNSYEQYF.

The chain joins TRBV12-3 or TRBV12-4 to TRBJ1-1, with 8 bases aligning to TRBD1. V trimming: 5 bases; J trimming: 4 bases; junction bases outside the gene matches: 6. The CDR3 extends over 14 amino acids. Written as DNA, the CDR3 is TGTGCCAGCAGTGCCCAGGGGGCAGTCACTGAAGCTTTCTTT. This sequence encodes CASSAQGAVTEAFF.

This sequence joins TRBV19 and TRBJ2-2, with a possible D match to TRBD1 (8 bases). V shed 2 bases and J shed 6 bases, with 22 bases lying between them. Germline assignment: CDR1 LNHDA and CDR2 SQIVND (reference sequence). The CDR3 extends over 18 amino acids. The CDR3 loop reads CASSILGSGTGISGELFF. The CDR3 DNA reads TGTGCCAGTAGTATACTTGGGAGCGGGACAGGAATATCCGGGGAGCTGTTTTTT.

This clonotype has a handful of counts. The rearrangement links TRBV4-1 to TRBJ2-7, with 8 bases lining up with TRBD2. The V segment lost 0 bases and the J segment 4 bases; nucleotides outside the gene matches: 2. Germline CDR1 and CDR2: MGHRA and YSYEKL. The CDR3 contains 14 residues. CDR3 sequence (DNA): TGCGCCAGCAGCCAAGACAGCGGGGGTTACGAGCAGTACGTC. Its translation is CASSQDSGGYEQYV.

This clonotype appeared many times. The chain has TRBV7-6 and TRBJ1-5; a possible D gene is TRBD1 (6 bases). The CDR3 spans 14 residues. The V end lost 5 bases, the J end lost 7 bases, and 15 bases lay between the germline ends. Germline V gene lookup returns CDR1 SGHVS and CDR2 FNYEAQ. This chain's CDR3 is CASSLNRDRQPQHF. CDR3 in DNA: TGTGCCAGCAGCCTAAACAGGGATCGACAGCCCCAGCATTTT.

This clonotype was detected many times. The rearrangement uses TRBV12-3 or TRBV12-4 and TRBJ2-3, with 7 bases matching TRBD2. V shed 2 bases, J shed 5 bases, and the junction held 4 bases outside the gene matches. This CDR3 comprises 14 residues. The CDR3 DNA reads TGTGCCAGCAGTTTATCCGGGGGGATAGATACGCAGTATTTT. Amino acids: CASSLSGGIDTQYF.

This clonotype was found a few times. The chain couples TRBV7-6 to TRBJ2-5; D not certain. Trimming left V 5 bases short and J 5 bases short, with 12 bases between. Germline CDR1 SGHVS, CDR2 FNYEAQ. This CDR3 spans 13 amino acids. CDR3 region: CASSASGWETQYF. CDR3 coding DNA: TGTGCCAGCAGCGCGAGTGGTTGGGAGACCCAGTACTTC.

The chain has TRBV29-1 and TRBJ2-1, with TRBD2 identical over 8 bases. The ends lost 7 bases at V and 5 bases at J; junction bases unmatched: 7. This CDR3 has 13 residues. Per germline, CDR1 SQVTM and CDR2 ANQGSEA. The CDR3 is CSGRGGENNEQFF. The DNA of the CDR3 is TGCAGCGGACGGGGGGGCGAAAACAATGAGCAGTTCTTC.